This paragraph covers one T cell receptor beta chain sequence. These data are taken from a study of blood T cell repertoires in COVID-19. The germline CDR1 and CDR2 sequences are MNHEY and SVGAGI. This CDR3 is built from 13 residues. Trimming shortened V by 3 bases and J by 6 bases, and 12 bases separated the two germline ends. Only in-frame clones appear in the TCRdb table, and some are missing; sequencing was by immunoSEQ multiplex PCR. The sample records about 34,000 clones, 88% being singletons. This chain links TRBV6-5 with TRBJ2-7; D might be TRBD2 (6 bases). This TCR derives from a man between 60 and 75 years old with active COVID-19. Sequencing input: peripheral blood. For the CDR3, the DNA is TGTGCCAGCAGTTATCCGGGAGCGTCCGAGCAGTACTTC. It specifies CASSYPGASEQYF.